This TCR beta chain was captured by sequencing in a study of long-term antiretroviral therapy in people with HIV. This clone turned up a few times. Sequencing relied on immunoSEQ assay v3.0, run at survey level. Sequencing used immunoSEQ multiplex PCR; TCRdb keeps in-frame clones, though not all of them. This sample has more than 15,000 clones, with 75% to 90% found just once. The V and J ends lost 6 bases and 2 bases respectively, with 5 bases between them. Germline V gene data show CDR1 as MGHDK and CDR2 as SYGVNS. The CDR3 totals 11 residues. This chain links TRBV25-1 with TRBJ2-7, with D perhaps matching TRBD2 (5 bases). The source was unsorted PBMCs, collected 0.3 years after starting antiretroviral therapy. The TCR sequence derives from a man between 18 and 29 years old with HIV. CDR3 nucleotide sequence: TGTGCCAGCAGCGGGGCCTACGAGCAGTACTTC. Its protein is CASSGAYEQYF.